Following are 28 T cell receptor beta chains from one sample sequenced in a study of blood T cell repertoires in COVID-19. The protocol was immunoSEQ multiplex PCR, while the TCRdb copy is restricted to in-frame clones and leaves out a portion. The data show 55,000 to 75,000 clones, approximately 80% seen once. The sample consisted of peripheral blood. These TCRs come from a human donor in a cohort sampled during active COVID-19.

The chain has TRBV20-1 and TRBJ2-7, with TRBD1 matching 7 bases. The CDR3 sequence is 13 residues long. In germline, CDR1 is DFQATT, CDR2 SNEGSKA (reference sequence). The trim removed 4 bases at V and 6 bases at J, leaving 9 bases unmatched. The CDR3 bases are TGCAGTGCTAATGAGAACCACAGGGGCGAGCAGTACTTC. Translating gives CSANENHRGEQYF.

The V call is TRBV5-1, the J call TRBJ2-7; 8 nucleotides agree with TRBD2. Germline assignment: CDR1 SGHRS and CDR2 YFSETQ. The J segment lost 2 bases and the V segment lost 3 bases, leaving 13 bases of the junction unmatched. This CDR3 comprises 17 residues. The DNA for the CDR3 is TGCGCCAGCAGCTCACAGGATTCTATAGCGGGACCCTACGAGCAGTACTTC. Translating it yields CASSSQDSIAGPYEQYF. Full variable domain (remainder filled in from reference TRBV5-1 and TRBJ2-7): KAGVTQTPRYLIKTRGQQVTLSCSPISGHRSVSWYQQTPGQGLQFLFEYFSETQRNKGNFPGRFSGRQFSNSRSEMNVSTLELGDSALYLCASSSQDSIAGPYEQYFGPGTRLTVT.

The chain links TRBV15 to TRBJ2-5; D gene unclear. Germline assignment: CDR1 LNHNV and CDR2 YYDKDF (reference sequence). The CDR3 runs 13 residues. With 0 bases removed from V and 0 bases from J, the gap between germline ends came to 2 bases. CDR3 coding DNA: TGTGCCACCAGCAGAGATAACCAAGAGACCCAGTACTTC. It encodes CATSRDNQETQYF.

This chain uses TRBV11-2 with TRBJ2-5; no reliable D call. This CDR3 is built from 14 residues. The germline V and J ends were trimmed by 2 bases and 2 bases, with 9 bases remaining between them. Germline values: CDR1 SGHAT, CDR2 FQNNGV. The CDR3 loop reads CASSLFAAQETQYF. For the CDR3, the DNA is TGTGCCAGCAGCTTATTTGCGGCTCAAGAGACCCAGTACTTC.

The rearrangement uses TRBV2 and TRBJ2-1; TRBD2 aligns across 11 bases. CDR1 and CDR2 from the germline V gene are SNHLY and FYNNEI. With V trimmed by 6 bases and J by 12 bases, 7 bases remained unmatched. The CDR3 has 13 residues. The CDR3 here is CASRPTSGSTQFF. In DNA, the CDR3 is TGTGCCAGCAGACCCACTAGCGGGAGTACGCAGTTCTTC.

The chain combines TRBV5-1 with TRBJ1-4, with 9 bases aligning to TRBD1. From germline, CDR1 is SGHRS and CDR2 YFSETQ. The CDR3 sequence is 15 residues long. J lost 6 bases, V lost 0 bases, and 3 bases had no gene match. CDR3 in DNA: TGCGCCAGCAGCTTGGCCGGGACAGGGTATGAAAAACTGTTTTTT. Its translation is CASSLAGTGYEKLFF.

This rearrangement joins TRBV28 to TRBJ2-1; 14 positions agree with TRBD2. With V trimmed by 5 bases and J by 5 bases, 5 bases remained unmatched. Germline assignment: CDR1 MDHEN and CDR2 SYDVKM. The CDR3 runs 16 residues. The CDR3 DNA reads TGTGCCAGCAGTCCGGGGGGACTAGCGGGAGACAATGAGCAGTTCTTC. It translates to CASSPGGLAGDNEQFF.

V is TRBV2 and J is TRBJ1-5; D gene uncertain. The CDR3 has 14 amino acids. Germline loops: CDR1 SNHLY, CDR2 FYNNEI. V lost 1 base and J 3 bases, leaving 7 bases between the germline ends. CDR3 protein: CASSEGRLNQPQHF. The CDR3 DNA reads as TGTGCCAGCAGTGAAGGCAGGCTCAATCAGCCCCAGCATTTT.

The chain carries TRBV30 and TRBJ1-1, with 7 bases that match TRBD1. The CDR3 is 13 residues long. From germline, CDR1 is GTSNPN and CDR2 SVGIG (reference sequence). V shed 0 bases, J shed 8 bases, and the junction held 6 bases outside the gene matches. The CDR3 DNA follows: TGTGCCTGGAGTGTTAAGGGGGCTGGGGAAGCTTTCTTT. This codes for CAWSVKGAGEAFF.

The chain uses TRBV28 and TRBJ2-5; 7 bases are shared with TRBD2. Germline V CDR1 and CDR2: MDHEN, SYDVKM. This CDR3 is 18 amino acids long. After removal of 1 base from V and 5 bases from J, the junction contained 16 bases not matched to a gene. The chain's CDR3 is CASSLSQGLGGIAETQYF. Here the CDR3 DNA reads TGTGCCAGCAGTTTATCCCAGGGTCTGGGGGGGATAGCGGAGACCCAGTACTTC.

This clone was found a few times. The chain couples TRBV7-2 to TRBJ2-7; 11 bases fit TRBD2. The V segment lost 5 bases and the J segment 2 bases; nucleotides outside the gene matches: 5. Germline V CDR1 and CDR2: SGHTA, FQGNSA. The CDR3 has 15 amino acids. The CDR3 DNA sequence: TGTGCCAGCAGCATTAGCGGGGGGGCAACCTACGAGCAGTACTTC. Amino acid sequence: CASSISGGATYEQYF.

The chain has TRBV10-3 and TRBJ1-6, with D possibly being TRBD1 (5 bases). Germline CDR1 and CDR2: ENHRY and SYGVKD. The length of the CDR3 is 13 residues. V lost 8 bases to trimming and J lost 5 bases, with 10 bases between them. CDR3 sequence reads: CAISTGNNSPLHF. The CDR3 DNA is TGTGCCATCTCAACAGGAAATAATTCACCCCTCCACTTT.

The chain is built from TRBV7-8 and TRBJ2-7; D may be TRBD2 (5 bases). Trimming left V 2 bases short and J 0 bases short, with 11 bases between. CDR1 is SGHVS, CDR2 FQNEAQ, per germline. This CDR3 comprises 15 residues. Here the CDR3 DNA reads TGTGCCAGCAGCTTACTGCGAGCGGACTCCTACGAGCAGTACTTC. Translated: CASSLLRADSYEQYF.

The rearrangement uses TRBV5-1 and TRBJ1-1, with D maybe TRBD1 (5 bases). The CDR3 contains 15 residues. V shed 1 base and J shed 1 base, with 11 bases lying between them. Germline CDR1 SGHRS, CDR2 YFSETQ. The CDR3 sequence: CASSLQTGTNTEAFF. The CDR3 nucleotides read TGCGCCAGCAGCTTGCAAACAGGCACGAACACTGAAGCTTTCTTT.

This rearrangement joins TRBV27 to TRBJ2-7; 12 bases fit TRBD1. The CDR3 has 16 residues. The germline V gene has CDR1 MNHEY and CDR2 SMNVEV (reference sequence). With V trimmed by 2 bases and J by 4 bases, 6 bases remained unmatched. Here the CDR3 DNA reads TGTGCCAGCAGTTTACAAGGGACAGGGGGCGGTTACGAGCAGTACTTC. Amino acids: CASSLQGTGGGYEQYF.

Only a few counts were recorded for this clone. The chain links TRBV7-2 to TRBJ1-5; D ambiguous. Germline CDR1 is SGHTA and CDR2 is FQGNSA. This CDR3 region has 14 residues. V was pared by 1 base and J by 6 bases, with 10 bases between. The CDR3 reads CASSLVHGGQPQHF. In DNA, the CDR3 is TGTGCCAGCAGCTTAGTTCATGGAGGTCAGCCCCAGCATTTT. The variable domain in full, with the rest retrieved from reference TRBV7-2 and TRBJ1-5, is GAGVSQSPSNKVTEKGKDVELRCDPISGHTALYWYRQSLGQGLEFLIYFQGNSAPDKSGLPSDRFSAERTGGSVSTLTIQRTQQEDSAVYLCASSLVHGGQPQHFGDGTRLSIL.

The chain joins TRBV19 to TRBJ2-3, with a weak D call TRBD1 (6 bases). Germline CDR1 is LNHDA and CDR2 is SQIVND (reference sequence). The CDR3 covers 13 residues. Trimming took off 9 bases at V and 1 base at J, with 11 bases between the two ends. For the CDR3, the DNA is TGTGCCAGCGTAGGACAGCGCACAGATACGCAGTATTTT. As protein: CASVGQRTDTQYF.

This chain links TRBV6-6 with TRBJ2-5, with unresolved D. The V and J ends lost 6 bases and 5 bases respectively, with 10 bases between them. The CDR3 has 12 residues. Germline assignment: CDR1 MNHNY and CDR2 SVGAGI (reference sequence). CDR3 nucleotide sequence: TGTGCCAGCAGCACCGACTGGGAGACCCAGTACTTC. Translating gives CASSTDWETQYF.

The rearrangement joins TRBV3-1 (or the pseudogene TRBV3-2) to TRBJ1-4; 9 bases are shared with TRBD1. Germline V gene data show CDR1 as LGHDT and CDR2 as YNNKEL (reference sequence). The CDR3 runs to 16 residues. Germline trimming cut 1 base from V and 8 bases from J; bases unmatched to any gene: 8. The CDR3 spells CASSQAGQGGGEKLFF. In nucleotides, the CDR3 is TGTGCCAGCAGCCAAGCGGGACAGGGTGGAGGAGAAAAACTGTTTTTT.

The chain carries TRBV5-1 and TRBJ2-7, with 9 bases matching TRBD1. V gave up 8 bases and J gave up 6 bases; unmatched junction bases: 21. Germline lookup yields CDR1 SGHRS and CDR2 YFSETQ. CDR3 length: 17 residues. DNA of the CDR3: TGCGCCAGTCCCTCCTGGGACAGGGATTCTCTTAAGTGCGAGCAGTACTTC. Translated: CASPSWDRDSLKCEQYF.

The chain combines TRBV5-1 with TRBJ2-3; D gene uncertain. CDR1 and CDR2 (germline): SGHRS, YFSETQ. With 0 bases removed from V and 2 bases from J, the gap between germline ends came to 7 bases. CDR3 length: 14 residues. CDR3 sequence reads: CASSLGPYTDTQYF. The CDR3 DNA is TGCGCCAGCAGCTTGGGGCCGTACACAGATACGCAGTATTTT. Drawing the rest from reference TRBV5-1 and TRBJ2-3, the complete variable domain is KAGVTQTPRYLIKTRGQQVTLSCSPISGHRSVSWYQQTPGQGLQFLFEYFSETQRNKGNFPGRFSGRQFSNSRSEMNVSTLELGDSALYLCASSLGPYTDTQYFGPGTRLTVL.

The V gene is TRBV29-1, the J gene TRBJ1-2; no clear D gene. Trimming pared 0 bases from V and 3 bases from J, leaving 11 bases between. The CDR3 totals 14 residues. Germline loops: CDR1 SQVTM, CDR2 ANQGSEA. This CDR3 is CSVEETQSYYGYTF. The CDR3 bases are TGCAGCGTTGAAGAGACACAGAGCTACTATGGCTACACCTTC. Combining the CDR3 with reference TRBV29-1 and TRBJ1-2 gives the whole variable domain SAVISQKPSRDICQRGTSLTIQCQVDSQVTMMFWYRQQPGQSLTLIATANQGSEATYESGFVIDKFPISRPNLTFSTLTVSNMSPEDSSIYLCSVEETQSYYGYTFGSGTRLTVV.

V is TRBV30 and J is TRBJ2-6; 8 nucleotides match TRBD1. CDR1 and CDR2 from the germline V gene are GTSNPN and SVGIG (reference sequence). V shed 7 bases, J shed 2 bases, and the junction held 7 bases outside the gene matches. The CDR3 has 15 amino acids. In DNA form, the CDR3 reads TGTGCCTTAAGGACAGGGATAACTGGGGCCAACGTCCTGACTTTC. Its protein is CALRTGITGANVLTF.

The chain has TRBV15 and TRBJ2-5, with D hard to call. This CDR3 region has 12 residues. The V end lost 8 bases, the J end lost 4 bases, and 11 bases lay between the germline ends. Germline assignment: CDR1 LNHNV and CDR2 YYDKDF (reference sequence). The CDR3 spells CATGQTGETQYF. Here the CDR3 DNA reads TGTGCCACCGGTCAGACTGGAGAGACCCAGTACTTC.

The chain joins TRBV6-5 to TRBJ2-1; 10 bases fit TRBD2. CDR1 MNHEY and CDR2 SVGAGI come from the germline V gene. V shed 5 bases and J 3 bases; nucleotides not matched to a gene: 4. The CDR3 runs 15 residues. As DNA, the CDR3 is TGTGCCAGCAGTAGAACTAGCGGGGTCTACAATGAGCAGTTCTTC. Translation: CASSRTSGVYNEQFF.

This clone was picked up one time. The rearrangement uses TRBV15 and TRBJ2-3; possibly TRBD1 for D (6 bases). CDR1 and CDR2 (germline): LNHNV, YYDKDF (reference sequence). This CDR3 has 22 amino acids. V was clipped by 0 bases and J by 0 bases, with 28 bases between them. The chain's CDR3 is CATSRDGGRLKDLISSTDTQYF. The CDR3 nucleotides read TGTGCCACCAGCAGAGATGGGGGCCGTTTAAAGGACTTGATCTCTAGCACAGATACGCAGTATTTT.

This clone was recorded once. This chain joins TRBV19 and TRBJ1-5; 9 nucleotides agree with TRBD1. The ends lost 6 bases at V and 0 bases at J; junction bases unmatched: 9. CDR1 LNHDA and CDR2 SQIVND come from the germline V gene (reference sequence). The CDR3 loop spans 17 amino acids. Written as DNA, the CDR3 is TGTGCCAGTAGAACCTGGACAGGGGAATTTAGCAATCAGCCCCAGCATTTT. Amino acid sequence: CASRTWTGEFSNQPQHF.

The chain carries TRBV28 and TRBJ2-5; tentative D call: TRBD2 (5 bases). Germline CDR1 and CDR2: MDHEN and SYDVKM. This CDR3 region has 15 residues. With 0 bases removed from V and 2 bases from J, the gap between germline ends came to 10 bases. CDR3 nucleotides: TGTGCCAGCAGTTTATGGGGCGGGCGGCAAGAGACCCAGTACTTC. Protein: CASSLWGGRQETQYF. The full variable domain, rest sourced from reference TRBV28 and TRBJ2-5, is DVKVTQSSRYLVKRTGEKVFLECVQDMDHENMFWYRQDPGLGLRLIYFSYDVKMKEKGDIPEGYSVSREKKERFSLILESASTNQTSMYLCASSLWGGRQETQYFGPGTRLLVL.